One and the same sample provided the 8 T cell receptor beta chains below, sequenced in a study of OX40 agonist ivuxolimab in advanced cancers. Measured with immunoSEQ multiplex PCR; TCRdb has only the in-frame clones, and not every one. The sample has around 60,000 clones, about 86% seen once. Sequencing was performed on CD4+ or CD8+ T cells sorted from blood, taken in a trial of the OX40 agonist ivuxolimab. The receptors stem from an adult with an advanced solid tumor such as melanoma, head and neck, liver or kidney cancer.

The V gene is TRBV6-1, the J gene TRBJ1-5; D possibly corresponds to TRBD1 (6 bases). The CDR3 covers 14 residues. Germline CDR1 and CDR2: MNHNS and SASEGT. V was shortened by 7 bases and J by 6 bases, with 16 bases between the two germline ends. The CDR3 bases are TGTGCCAGCAATATGGCAGGGGCAGGTCAGCCCCAGCATTTT. It codes for CASNMAGAGQPQHF.

V and J are TRBV19 and TRBJ1-5; D gene ambiguous. From germline, CDR1 is LNHDA and CDR2 SQIVND (reference sequence). V gave up 3 bases and J gave up 7 bases, with 10 bases separating them. The CDR3 is made up of 13 amino acids. This CDR3 is CASSIQEEQPQHF. For the CDR3, the DNA is TGTGCCAGTAGTATTCAAGAGGAGCAGCCCCAGCATTTT.

This chain links TRBV18 with TRBJ2-1; D is undetermined. There are 14 residues in the CDR3. V lost 0 bases and J 8 bases, leaving 11 bases between the germline ends. The V gene's germline CDR1 is KGHSH and CDR2 LQKENI. CDR3 amino acids: CASSPPRNHHEQFF. The CDR3 DNA sequence: TGTGCCAGCTCACCACCGAGGAACCACCATGAGCAGTTCTTC.

This clone was found once. The chain recombines TRBV10-1 with TRBJ2-3, with D unclear. Trimming left V 2 bases short and J 5 bases short, with 5 bases between. The CDR3 covers 12 residues. Germline assignment: CDR1 WNHNN and CDR2 SYGVQD (reference sequence). This CDR3 reads CASSEGVDTQYF. The CDR3 DNA follows: TGCGCCAGCAGTGAGGGGGTAGATACGCAGTATTTT.

The chain couples TRBV2 to TRBJ2-1; no reliable D call. V was pared by 6 bases and J by 5 bases, with 8 bases between. The CDR3 is made up of 12 amino acids. Germline V gene sequence: CDR1 SNHLY, CDR2 FYNNEI. The CDR3 region is CASSGWDNEQFF. The CDR3 DNA reads TGTGCCAGCAGCGGGTGGGACAATGAGCAGTTCTTC.

V is TRBV19 and J is TRBJ2-1, with a possible D match to TRBD1 (6 bases). The CDR3 is 12 residues long. With 5 bases removed from V and 6 bases from J, the gap between germline ends came to 8 bases. Germline CDR1 reads LNHDA; CDR2 reads SQIVND (reference sequence). The CDR3 DNA reads as TGTGCCAGTAGTGACAGGCCCAATGAGCAGTTCTTC. It encodes CASSDRPNEQFF.

The J gene is TRBJ2-3, the V gene TRBV5-5; D unclear. This CDR3 has 15 residues. Germline V CDR1 and CDR2: SGHKS, YYEKEE (reference sequence). Trimming took off 0 bases at V and 0 bases at J, with 8 bases between the two ends. In nucleotides, the CDR3 is TGTGCCAGCAGCTTGGGGGTGTCTAGCACAGATACGCAGTATTTT. Translation gives CASSLGVSSTDTQYF.

This clone was observed a few times. The chain links TRBV4-1 to TRBJ1-1; 11 bases line up with TRBD1. Germline assignment: CDR1 MGHRA and CDR2 YSYEKL. The CDR3 runs to 15 residues. With 1 base clipped from V and 5 bases from J, the junction kept 3 bases outside the gene matches. The CDR3 region has the DNA TGCGCCAGCAGCCAAGGCCGGGACAGGGGGACTGAAGCTTTCTTT. Amino acid sequence: CASSQGRDRGTEAFF.